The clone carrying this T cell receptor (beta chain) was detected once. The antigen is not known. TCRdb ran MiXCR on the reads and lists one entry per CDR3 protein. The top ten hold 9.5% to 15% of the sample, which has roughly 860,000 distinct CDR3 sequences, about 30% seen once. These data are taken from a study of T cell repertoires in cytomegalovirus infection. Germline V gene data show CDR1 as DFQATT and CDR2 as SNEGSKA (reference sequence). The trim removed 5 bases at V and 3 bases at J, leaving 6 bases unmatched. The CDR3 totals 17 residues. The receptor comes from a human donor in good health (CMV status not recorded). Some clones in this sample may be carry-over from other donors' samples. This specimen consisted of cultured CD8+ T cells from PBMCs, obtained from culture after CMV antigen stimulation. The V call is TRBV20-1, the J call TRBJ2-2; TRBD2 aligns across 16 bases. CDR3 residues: CSAAGLAGGPDTGELFF. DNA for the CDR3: TGCAGTGCTGCGGGACTAGCGGGGGGGCCGGACACCGGGGAGCTGTTTTTT.